The clone carrying this T cell receptor beta chain was counted only a few times. TCR beta CDR3 regions were amplified from RNA. RT-PCR in the first round (using the HTBI primer set) targeted the TCR CDR3. TCRdb reprocessed the multiplex PCR reads with MiXCR, giving one entry per CDR3 protein. The sample gives about 200,000 distinct CDR3 sequences, roughly 15% of which show up once; approximately 46% is in the top ten. Uncontrolled infection, other autoimmune disease, pregnancy or lactation led to exclusion. PBMCs stemmed from about 9.5 ml fresh peripheral blood. The germline V and J ends were trimmed by 8 bases and 9 bases, with 16 bases remaining between them. Germline V CDR1 and CDR2: WSHSY, SAAADI. This CDR3 is built from 12 residues. This sample is drawn from a study of T cells in Graves' hyperthyroidism and ophthalmopathy.

The J gene is TRBJ1-1, the V gene TRBV10-2; D is unresolved. The specimen sequenced was blood. The receptor was derived from a man aged 50-60 years with Graves' hyperthyroidism. CDR3 region: CASSHYLMKAFF. DNA of the CDR3: TGCGCCAGCTCCCATTACCTAATGAAAGCTTTCTTT.